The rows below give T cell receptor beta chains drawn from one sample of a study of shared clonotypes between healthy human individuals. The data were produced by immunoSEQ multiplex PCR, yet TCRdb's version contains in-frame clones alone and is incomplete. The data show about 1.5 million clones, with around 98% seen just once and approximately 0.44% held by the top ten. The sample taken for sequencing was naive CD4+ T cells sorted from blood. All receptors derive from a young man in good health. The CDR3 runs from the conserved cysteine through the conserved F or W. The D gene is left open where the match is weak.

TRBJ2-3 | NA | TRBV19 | CASSNTRGRAQYF | TGTGCCAGTAGCAACACTCGAGGAAGGGCGCAGTATTTT
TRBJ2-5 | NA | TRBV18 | CASSRQLQETQYF | TGTGCCAGCTCACGACAGCTCCAAGAGACCCAGTACTTC
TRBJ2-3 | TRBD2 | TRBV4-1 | CASSDAGVSDTQYF | TGCGCCAGCAGCGACGCGGGAGTTTCAGATACGCAGTATTTT
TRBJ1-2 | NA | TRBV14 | CASSPNGRVQTF | TGTGCCAGCAGCCCAAACGGCAGGGTACAGACCTTC
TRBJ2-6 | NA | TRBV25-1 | CASSEWGFSGANVLTF | TGTGCCAGCAGTGAATGGGGATTCTCTGGGGCCAACGTCCTGACTTTC
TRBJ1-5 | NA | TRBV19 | CASSPGLSQPQHF | TGTGCCAGTAGTCCGGGGTTAAGCCAGCCCCAGCATTTT
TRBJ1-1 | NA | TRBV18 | CASSPGMNTEAFF | TGTGCCAGCTCACCCGGCATGAACACTGAAGCTTTCTTT
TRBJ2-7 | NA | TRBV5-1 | CASSLEYAYEQYF | TGCGCCAGCAGCTTGGAGTATGCCTACGAGCAGTACTTC
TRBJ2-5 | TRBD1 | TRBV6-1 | CASRGTASQETQYF | TGTGCCAGCAGAGGGACAGCCAGCCAAGAGACCCAGTACTTC
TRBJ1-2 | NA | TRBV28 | CASSLEGAGYTF | TGTGCCAGCAGTTTGGAGGGAGCTGGCTACACCTTC